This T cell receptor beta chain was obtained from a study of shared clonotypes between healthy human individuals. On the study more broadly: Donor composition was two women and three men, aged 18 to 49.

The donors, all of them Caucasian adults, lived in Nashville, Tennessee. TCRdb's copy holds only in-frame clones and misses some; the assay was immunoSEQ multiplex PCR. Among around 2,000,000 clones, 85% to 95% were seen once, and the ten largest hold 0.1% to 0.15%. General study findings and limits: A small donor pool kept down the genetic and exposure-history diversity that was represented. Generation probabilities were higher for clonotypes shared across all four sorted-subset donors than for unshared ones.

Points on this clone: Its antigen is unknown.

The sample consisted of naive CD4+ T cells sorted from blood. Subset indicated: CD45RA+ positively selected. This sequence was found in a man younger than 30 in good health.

CDR3 nucleotide sequence: TGTGCCAGTAACCGCGGGGGGACCGGGGAGCTGTTTTTT. It translates to CASNRGGTGELFF. The chain combines TRBV19 with TRBJ2-2, with 8 bases identical to TRBD2. With V trimmed by 7 bases and J by 5 bases, 3 bases remained unmatched. The CDR3 is 13 amino acids. CDR1 is LNHDA, CDR2 SQIVND, per germline (reference sequence).